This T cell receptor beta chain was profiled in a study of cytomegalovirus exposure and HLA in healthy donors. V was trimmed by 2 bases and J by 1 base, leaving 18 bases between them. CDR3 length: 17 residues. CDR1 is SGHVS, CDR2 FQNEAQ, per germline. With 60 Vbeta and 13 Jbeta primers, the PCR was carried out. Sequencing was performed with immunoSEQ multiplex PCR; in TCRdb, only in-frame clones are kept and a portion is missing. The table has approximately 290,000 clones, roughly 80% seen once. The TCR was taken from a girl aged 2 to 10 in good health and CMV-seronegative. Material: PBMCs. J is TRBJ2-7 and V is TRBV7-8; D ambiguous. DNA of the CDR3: TGTGCCAGCAGCTTAATTTATGACACATACGCTTCCTACGAGCAGTACTTC. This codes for CASSLIYDTYASYEQYF.